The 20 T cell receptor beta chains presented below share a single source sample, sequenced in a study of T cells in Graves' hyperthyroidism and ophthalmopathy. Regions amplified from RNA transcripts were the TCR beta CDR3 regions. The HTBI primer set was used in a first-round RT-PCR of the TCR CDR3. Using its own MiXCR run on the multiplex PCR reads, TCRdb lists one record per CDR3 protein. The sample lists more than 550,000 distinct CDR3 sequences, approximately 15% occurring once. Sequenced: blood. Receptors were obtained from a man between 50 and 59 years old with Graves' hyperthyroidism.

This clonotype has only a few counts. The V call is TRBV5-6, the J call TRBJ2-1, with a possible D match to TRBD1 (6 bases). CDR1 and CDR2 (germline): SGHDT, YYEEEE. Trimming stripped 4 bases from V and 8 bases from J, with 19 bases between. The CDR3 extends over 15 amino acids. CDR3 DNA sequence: TGTGCCAGCAGCGGCCGGGACAAGGTCTATGATGAGCAGTTCTTC. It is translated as CASSGRDKVYDEQFF.

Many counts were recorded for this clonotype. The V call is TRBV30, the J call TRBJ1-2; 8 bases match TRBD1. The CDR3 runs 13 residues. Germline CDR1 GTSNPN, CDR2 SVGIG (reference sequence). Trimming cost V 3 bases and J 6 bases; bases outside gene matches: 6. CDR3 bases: TGTGCCTGGAGCCCCCAGGGGGCTAATGGCTACACCTTC. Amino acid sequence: CAWSPQGANGYTF. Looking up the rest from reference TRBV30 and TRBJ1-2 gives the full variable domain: SQTIHQWPATLVQPVGSPLSLECTVEGTSNPNLYWYRQAAGRGLQLLFYSVGIGQISSEVPQNLSASRPQDRQFILSSKKLLLSDSGFYLCAWSPQGANGYTFGSGTRLTVV.

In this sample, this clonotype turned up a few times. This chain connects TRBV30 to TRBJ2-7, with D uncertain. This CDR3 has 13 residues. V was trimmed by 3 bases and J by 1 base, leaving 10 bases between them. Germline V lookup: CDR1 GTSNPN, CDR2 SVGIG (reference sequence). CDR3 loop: CAWRAVESYEQYF. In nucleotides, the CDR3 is TGTGCCTGGAGGGCAGTCGAATCCTACGAGCAGTACTTC.

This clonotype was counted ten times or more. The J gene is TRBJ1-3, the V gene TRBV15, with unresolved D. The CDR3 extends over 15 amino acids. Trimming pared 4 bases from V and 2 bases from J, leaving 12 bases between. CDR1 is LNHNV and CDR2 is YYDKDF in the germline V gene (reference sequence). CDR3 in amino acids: CATSIGTFTGNTIYF. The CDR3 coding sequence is TGTGCCACCAGCATCGGCACATTCACTGGAAACACCATATATTTT.

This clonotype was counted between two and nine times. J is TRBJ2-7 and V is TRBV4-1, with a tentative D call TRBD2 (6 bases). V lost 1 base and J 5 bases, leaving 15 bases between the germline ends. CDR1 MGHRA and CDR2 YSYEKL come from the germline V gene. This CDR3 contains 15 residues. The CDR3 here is CASSQGTSRGDEQYF. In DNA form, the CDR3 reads TGCGCCAGCAGCCAAGGAACTTCCCGCGGGGACGAGCAGTACTTC.

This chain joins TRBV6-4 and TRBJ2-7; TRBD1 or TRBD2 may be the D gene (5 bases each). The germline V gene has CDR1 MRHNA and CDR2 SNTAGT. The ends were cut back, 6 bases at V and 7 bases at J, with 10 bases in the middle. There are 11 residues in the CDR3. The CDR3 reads CASRYGTEQYF. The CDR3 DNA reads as TGTGCCAGCAGGTACGGGACGGAGCAGTACTTC.

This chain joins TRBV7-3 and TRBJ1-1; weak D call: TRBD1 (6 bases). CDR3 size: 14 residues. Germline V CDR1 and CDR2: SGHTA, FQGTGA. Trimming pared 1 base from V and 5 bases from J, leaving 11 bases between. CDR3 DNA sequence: TGTGCCAGCAGCTTAATCCCAGGGGATACTGAAGCTTTCTTT. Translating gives CASSLIPGDTEAFF.

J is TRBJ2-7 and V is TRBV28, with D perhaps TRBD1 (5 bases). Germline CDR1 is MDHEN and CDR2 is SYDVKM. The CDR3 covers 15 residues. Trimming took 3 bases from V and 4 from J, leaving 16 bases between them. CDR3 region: CASSFLSAGSYEQYF. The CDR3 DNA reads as TGTGCCAGCAGTTTCCTCTCGGCAGGGTCATACGAGCAGTACTTC.

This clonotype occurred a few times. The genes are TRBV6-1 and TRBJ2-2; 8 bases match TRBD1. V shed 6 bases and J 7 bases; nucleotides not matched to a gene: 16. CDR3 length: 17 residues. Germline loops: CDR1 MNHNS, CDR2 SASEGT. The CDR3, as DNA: TGTGCCAGCAGACCGTATCAGGGGGCGCCGAGATTCGGGGAGCTGTTTTTT. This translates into CASRPYQGAPRFGELFF.

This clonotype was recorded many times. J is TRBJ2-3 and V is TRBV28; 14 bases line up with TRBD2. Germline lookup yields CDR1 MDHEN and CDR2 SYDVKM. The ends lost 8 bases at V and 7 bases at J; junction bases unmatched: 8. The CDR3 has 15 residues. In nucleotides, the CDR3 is TGTGCCAGCGCCAAGGGACTAGCGGGAGTAAATACGCAGTATTTT. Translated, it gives CASAKGLAGVNTQYF.

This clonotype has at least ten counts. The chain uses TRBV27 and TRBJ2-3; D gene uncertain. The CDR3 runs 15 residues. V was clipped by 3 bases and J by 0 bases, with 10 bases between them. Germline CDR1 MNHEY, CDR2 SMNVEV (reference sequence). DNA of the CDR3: TGTGCCAGCAGTTTCACTGGGTACAGCACAGATACGCAGTATTTT. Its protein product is CASSFTGYSTDTQYF.

This CDR3 reads CATSEPSGRLGDTQYF. The CDR3 DNA follows: TGTGCCACCAGTGAACCTAGCGGCCGTCTTGGGGATACGCAGTATTTT. The chain joins TRBV24-1 to TRBJ2-3; 7 positions match TRBD2. This CDR3 has 16 residues. After removal of 4 bases from V and 6 bases from J, the junction contained 12 bases not matched to a gene. CDR1 and CDR2 (germline): KGHDR, SFDVKD.

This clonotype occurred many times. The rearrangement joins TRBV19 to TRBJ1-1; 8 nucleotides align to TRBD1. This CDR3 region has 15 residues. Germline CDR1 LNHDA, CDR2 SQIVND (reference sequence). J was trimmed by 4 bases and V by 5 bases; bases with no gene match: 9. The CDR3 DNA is TGTGCCAGTAGTGGCAAACAGGGGGTAAGCACTGAAGCTTTCTTT. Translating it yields CASSGKQGVSTEAFF.

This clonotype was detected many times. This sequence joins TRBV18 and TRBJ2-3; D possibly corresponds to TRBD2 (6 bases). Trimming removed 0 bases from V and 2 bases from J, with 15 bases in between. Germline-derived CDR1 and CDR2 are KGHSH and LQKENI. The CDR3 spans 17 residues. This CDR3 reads CASSPPVRESYTDTQYF. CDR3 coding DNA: TGTGCCAGCTCACCACCGGTTCGGGAGAGTTACACAGATACGCAGTATTTT.

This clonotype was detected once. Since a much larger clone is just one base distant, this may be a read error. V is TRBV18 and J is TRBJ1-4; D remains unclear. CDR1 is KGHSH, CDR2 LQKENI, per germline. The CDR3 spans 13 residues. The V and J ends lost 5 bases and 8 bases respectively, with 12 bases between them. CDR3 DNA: TGTGCCAGCTCAACATGGGAGCGCGAAAAACTGTTTTTT. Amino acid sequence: CASSTWEREKLFF.

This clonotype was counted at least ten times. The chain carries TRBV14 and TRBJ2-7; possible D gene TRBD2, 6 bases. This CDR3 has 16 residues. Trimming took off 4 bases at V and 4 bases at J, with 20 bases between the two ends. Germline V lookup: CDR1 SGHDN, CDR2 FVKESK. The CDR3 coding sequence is TGTGCCAGCAGCCCTAATACGGGACTCGCAAAATACGAGCAGTACTTC. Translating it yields CASSPNTGLAKYEQYF.

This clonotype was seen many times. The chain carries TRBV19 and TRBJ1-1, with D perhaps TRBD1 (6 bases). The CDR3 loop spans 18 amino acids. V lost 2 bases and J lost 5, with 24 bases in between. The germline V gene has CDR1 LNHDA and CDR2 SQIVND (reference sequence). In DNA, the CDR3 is TGTGCCAGTAGTATAATTTGGGGCAGGGGCGCAACTGAGACTGAAGCTTTCTTT. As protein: CASSIIWGRGATETEAFF.

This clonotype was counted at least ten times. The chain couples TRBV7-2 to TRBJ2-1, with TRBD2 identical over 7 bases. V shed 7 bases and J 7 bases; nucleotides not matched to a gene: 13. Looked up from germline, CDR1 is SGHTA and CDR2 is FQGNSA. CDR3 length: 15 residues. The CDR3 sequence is CASNVGRGLRNEQFF. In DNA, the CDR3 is TGTGCCAGCAACGTGGGGAGGGGCTTACGGAATGAGCAGTTCTTC.

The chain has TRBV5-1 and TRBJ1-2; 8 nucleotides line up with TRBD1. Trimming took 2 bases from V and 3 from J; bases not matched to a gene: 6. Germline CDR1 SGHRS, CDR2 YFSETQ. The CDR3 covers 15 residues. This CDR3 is CASSLDRGVDYGYTF. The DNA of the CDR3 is TGCGCCAGCAGCTTAGACAGGGGTGTGGACTATGGCTACACCTTC.

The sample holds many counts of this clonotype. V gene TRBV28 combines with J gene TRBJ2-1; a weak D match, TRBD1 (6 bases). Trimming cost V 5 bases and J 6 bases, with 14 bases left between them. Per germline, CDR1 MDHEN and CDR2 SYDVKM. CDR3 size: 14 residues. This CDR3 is CASSPPDRSNEQFF. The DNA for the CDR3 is TGTGCCAGCAGTCCTCCTGACAGGTCCAATGAGCAGTTCTTC.